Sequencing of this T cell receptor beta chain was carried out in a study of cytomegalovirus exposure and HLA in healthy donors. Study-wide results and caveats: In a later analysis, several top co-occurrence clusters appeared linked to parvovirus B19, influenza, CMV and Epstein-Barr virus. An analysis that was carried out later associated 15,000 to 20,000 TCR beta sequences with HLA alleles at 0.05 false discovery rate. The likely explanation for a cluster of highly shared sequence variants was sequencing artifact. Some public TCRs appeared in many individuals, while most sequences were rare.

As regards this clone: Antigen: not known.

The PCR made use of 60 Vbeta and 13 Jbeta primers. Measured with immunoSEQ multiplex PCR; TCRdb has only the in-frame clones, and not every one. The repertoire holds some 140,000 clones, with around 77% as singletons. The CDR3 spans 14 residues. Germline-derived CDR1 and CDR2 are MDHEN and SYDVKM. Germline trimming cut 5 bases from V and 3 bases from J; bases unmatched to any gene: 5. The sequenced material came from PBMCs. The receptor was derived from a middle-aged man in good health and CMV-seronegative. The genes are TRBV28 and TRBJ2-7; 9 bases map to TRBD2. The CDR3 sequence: CASSVAGDSYEQYF. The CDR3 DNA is TGTGCCAGCAGTGTAGCGGGAGACAGCTACGAGCAGTACTTC.